The 21 T cell receptor beta chains presented below share a single source sample, sequenced in a study of cytomegalovirus exposure and HLA in healthy donors (dated by TCRdb to between 2016 and 2019). Library construction relied on the immunoSEQ multiplex PCR assay. For the multiplex PCR, a mixture combining 60 forward primers for TCR Vbeta segments and 13 reverse primers for TCR Jbeta segments was used. What TCRdb holds here is the immuneACCESS table cut down to in-frame rearrangements. Part of the clones is not present; checked against another copy, under half of the missing clones reflect an unresolved V gene, and the others are unexplained. The sample profile shows about 200,000 clones; over 60% of them were found once. Approximately 2.1% of the sample goes to the ten largest clones. Sequencing was carried out using PBMCs. The receptor source for this set is a woman aged 30 to 39 in good health and CMV-seropositive.

The table lists this clone with a count of one. This chain joins TRBV6-6 and TRBJ1-6; no clear D gene. This CDR3 is built from 15 residues. CDR1 is MNHNY and CDR2 is SVGAGI in the germline V gene (reference sequence). Trimming left V 6 bases short and J 0 bases short, with 9 bases between. CDR3: CASSGGSSYNSPLHF. In DNA, the CDR3 is TGTGCCAGCAGCGGTGGGAGCTCCTATAATTCACCCCTCCACTTT.

The chain recombines TRBV7-2 with TRBJ2-5, with 11 bases lining up with TRBD1. The V gene's germline CDR1 is SGHTA and CDR2 FQGNSA. The ends lost 5 bases at V and 5 bases at J; junction bases unmatched: 10. This CDR3 comprises 16 residues. This CDR3 reads CASSPFRTGGVETQYF. As DNA, the CDR3 is TGTGCCAGCAGCCCCTTTCGGACAGGGGGCGTCGAGACCCAGTACTTC.

This clone was counted only a few times. The V gene is TRBV5-6, the J gene TRBJ2-5, with 7 nucleotides matching TRBD2. The J segment lost 7 bases and the V segment lost 4 bases, leaving 10 bases of the junction unmatched. The CDR3 covers 14 residues. CDR1 and CDR2 (germline): SGHDT, YYEEEE. CDR3 sequence reads: CASSLGGGVGTQYF. DNA for the CDR3: TGTGCCAGCAGCCTGGGGGGGGGAGTGGGGACCCAGTACTTC.

The rearrangement joins TRBV10-3 to TRBJ1-1, with D maybe TRBD1 (5 bases). Between the trimmed V and J ends, which lost 0 bases and 8 bases, there was a span of 13 bases. The CDR3 totals 14 residues. Germline loops: CDR1 ENHRY, CDR2 SYGVKD. The CDR3 region has the DNA TGTGCCATCAGTGAGTCTGGGGGGAACGAGGAAGCTTTCTTT. It yields the protein CAISESGGNEEAFF.

The J gene is TRBJ2-7, the V gene TRBV2; 8 bases match TRBD2. The CDR3 is made up of 17 amino acids. V trimming: 6 bases; J trimming: 6 bases; junction bases outside the gene matches: 19. Germline V gene sequence: CDR1 SNHLY, CDR2 FYNNEI. CDR3 residues: CASRSRTSRGLASEQYF. The CDR3 DNA is TGTGCCAGCAGATCTCGGACTAGCCGGGGCCTGGCCAGCGAGCAGTACTTC.

The V gene is TRBV4-1, the J gene TRBJ2-3; the D gene is possibly TRBD2 (5 bases). CDR3 length: 15 residues. Trimming removed 0 bases at V and 6 bases at J, with 13 bases between. The germline CDR1 and CDR2 sequences are MGHRA and YSYEKL. In nucleotides, the CDR3 is TGCGCCAGCAGCCAAGAATCTGCGGGTTTGGATACGCAGTATTTT. As protein: CASSQESAGLDTQYF.

The J gene is TRBJ1-6, the V gene TRBV5-6; tentative D call: TRBD1 (6 bases). Trimming took off 0 bases at V and 9 bases at J, with 13 bases between the two ends. Looked up from germline, CDR1 is SGHDT and CDR2 is YYEEEE. This CDR3 has 15 amino acids. As DNA, the CDR3 is TGTGCCAGCAGCTTGGAGCCCAGAGGGGGTTCACCCCTCCACTTT. Residues: CASSLEPRGGSPLHF. The complete variable domain, with remaining parts taken from reference TRBV5-6 and TRBJ1-6, reads DAGVTQSPTHLIKTRGQQVTLRCSPKSGHDTVSWYQQALGQGPQFIFQYYEEEERQRGNFPDRFSGHQFPNYSSELNVNALLLGDSALYLCASSLEPRGGSPLHFGNGTRLTVT.

The chain combines TRBV10-3 with TRBJ1-3; D may be TRBD1 (6 bases). The germline gives CDR1 ENHRY, CDR2 SYGVKD. The CDR3 consists of 15 residues. The germline V and J ends were trimmed by 8 bases and 2 bases, with 16 bases remaining between them. The CDR3 DNA reads TGTGCCATCGGTCCGACAGGAGGAGCTGGAAACACCATATATTTT. Amino acids: CAIGPTGGAGNTIYF.

The chain recombines TRBV6-1 with TRBJ2-7; a weak D match, TRBD2 (6 bases). There are 15 residues in the CDR3. The V gene's germline CDR1 is MNHNS and CDR2 SASEGT. The V end lost 1 base, the J end lost 2 bases, and 12 bases lay between the germline ends. Written as DNA, the CDR3 is TGTGCCAGCAGTGAAGGCGCGGGGACCCCCTACGAGCAGTACTTC. Protein sequence: CASSEGAGTPYEQYF.

The CDR3 sequence is CSVEAQGITGELFF. In DNA, the CDR3 is TGCAGCGTTGAGGCTCAGGGGATCACCGGGGAGCTGTTTTTT. V usage is TRBV29-1 and J usage is TRBJ2-2; perhaps TRBD1 as D (6 bases). Per the germline V gene, CDR1 is SQVTM and CDR2 is ANQGSEA. V lost 3 bases and J lost 4, with 12 bases in between. This CDR3 spans 14 amino acids.

This clone came up a few times. The rearrangement joins TRBV5-4 to TRBJ2-2; possible D gene TRBD2, 7 bases. Trimming removed 0 bases at V and 6 bases at J, with 12 bases between. CDR3 length equals 15 residues. The V gene's germline CDR1 is SGHNT and CDR2 YYREEE (reference sequence). For the CDR3, the DNA is TGTGCCAGCAGCTTGGATGGGGGGGGGCCCGGGGAGCTGTTTTTT. Residues: CASSLDGGGPGELFF.

This chain uses TRBV4-3 with TRBJ1-1; 8 bases fit TRBD1. The CDR3 spans 15 residues. The V and J ends lost 5 bases and 0 bases, in that order; junction bases with no gene match: 5. Germline values: CDR1 LGHNA, CDR2 YSLEER. For the CDR3, the DNA is TGCGCCAGCAGCACTCGGACAGGGATGAACACTGAAGCTTTCTTT. It yields the protein CASSTRTGMNTEAFF.

V gene TRBV29-1 combines with J gene TRBJ2-7; D is uncertain. The CDR3 runs 12 residues. Trimming stripped 4 bases from V and 6 bases from J, with 13 bases between. Germline values: CDR1 SQVTM, CDR2 ANQGSEA. The CDR3 region is CSVVLVAREQYF. CDR3 nucleotides: TGCAGCGTTGTTCTCGTGGCTCGCGAGCAGTACTTC.

The chain recombines TRBV15 with TRBJ2-1; TRBD1 is a possible D gene (6 bases). The length of the CDR3 is 17 residues. In germline, CDR1 is LNHNV, CDR2 YYDKDF (reference sequence). V lost 3 bases to trimming and J lost 6 bases, with 21 bases between them. Here the CDR3 DNA reads TGTGCCACCAGCAGTCCTAGATATGGGCAGGGGAGCAATGAGCAGTTCTTC. Residues: CATSSPRYGQGSNEQFF.

The genes are TRBV13 and TRBJ1-2; 7 bases match TRBD1. The CDR3 has 14 residues. Per the germline V gene, CDR1 is PRHDT and CDR2 is FYEKMQ (reference sequence). J was trimmed by 6 bases and V by 5 bases; bases with no gene match: 9. The CDR3 region is CASSATQGLNGYTF. In DNA form, the CDR3 reads TGTGCCAGCAGCGCAACACAGGGGTTGAATGGCTACACCTTC.

The table lists this clone with a count of one. The chain employs TRBV18 and TRBJ2-1; the match to TRBD2 covers 14 bases. CDR1 KGHSH and CDR2 LQKENI come from the germline V gene. With V trimmed by 0 bases and J by 9 bases, 1 base remained unmatched. This CDR3 region has 15 residues. In nucleotides, the CDR3 is TGTGCCAGCTCACCACCGACTAGCGGGAGGGTTGAGCAGTTCTTC. Translated, it gives CASSPPTSGRVEQFF.

The chain has TRBV2 and TRBJ2-2, with D perhaps matching TRBD2 (6 bases). The V end was cut by 5 bases, the J end by 6 bases, with 16 bases between. The CDR3 spans 15 residues. The germline V gene encodes CDR1 SNHLY and CDR2 FYNNEI. The CDR3 is CASSTIRGWAGELFF. The CDR3 bases are TGTGCCAGCAGTACCATTCGGGGGTGGGCCGGGGAGCTGTTTTTT.

The sample holds a few counts of this clone. The chain combines TRBV5-4 with TRBJ1-1, with D unclear. V shed 0 bases and J shed 7 bases, with 13 bases lying between them. CDR1 is SGHNT and CDR2 is YYREEE in the germline V gene (reference sequence). This CDR3 region has 14 residues. The CDR3 sequence is CASSLGGYASEAFF. The CDR3, as DNA: TGTGCCAGCAGCTTGGGAGGTTATGCCAGTGAAGCTTTCTTT.

V is TRBV19 and J is TRBJ1-1, with 7 positions matching TRBD1. The CDR3 is 15 residues long. Germline V gene lookup returns CDR1 LNHDA and CDR2 SQIVND (reference sequence). Trimming cost V 7 bases and J 0 bases; bases outside gene matches: 8. The CDR3 sequence: CASTGLDRLNTEAFF. The CDR3 DNA reads TGTGCCAGTACTGGCTTGGACAGGCTGAACACTGAAGCTTTCTTT.

This rearrangement joins TRBV9 to TRBJ2-7, with TRBD2 identical over 9 bases. The CDR3 length is 15 residues. The germline gives CDR1 SGDLS, CDR2 YYNGEE. Trimming removed 0 bases from V and 4 bases from J; junction bases left unmatched: 5. CDR3 amino acids: CASSVDPAGGYEQYF. As DNA, the CDR3 is TGTGCCAGCAGCGTAGACCCAGCGGGAGGATACGAGCAGTACTTC.

The count of this clone is one. The gene calls are TRBV5-1 and TRBJ1-5; the D gene is possibly TRBD1 (6 bases). This CDR3 region has 15 residues. V lost 0 bases to trimming and J lost 4 bases, with 11 bases between them. Germline V lookup: CDR1 SGHRS, CDR2 YFSETQ. The CDR3: CASSLGGGWNQPQHF. CDR3 nucleotides: TGCGCCAGCAGCTTGGGTGGGGGCTGGAATCAGCCCCAGCATTTT. Full variable domain (remainder filled in from reference TRBV5-1 and TRBJ1-5): KAGVTQTPRYLIKTRGQQVTLSCSPISGHRSVSWYQQTPGQGLQFLFEYFSETQRNKGNFPGRFSGRQFSNSRSEMNVSTLELGDSALYLCASSLGGGWNQPQHFGDGTRLSIL.